Listed below are T cell receptor beta chains from one sample, sequenced in a study of cytomegalovirus exposure and HLA in healthy donors. TCRdb keeps only in-frame clones here, not all; method: immunoSEQ multiplex PCR. This sample has roughly 160,000 clones, with about 80% found just once. The sample was PBMCs. The receptors stem from a man in his thirties or forties in good health and CMV-seronegative. Both conserved end residues are part of each CDR3. Each record gives: clone size, CDR3 length, V gene, CDR3 protein. Size is omitted from some rows. Given values are once, few, many or a class for expanded clones.

abundance: few
len: 16
v_gene: TRBV5-4
CDR3aa: CASSSGLAHLGETQYF

abundance: .
len: 14
v_gene: TRBV5-6
CDR3aa: CASGDQGASYGYTF

abundance: few
len: 14
v_gene: TRBV27
CDR3aa: CASRRRGSSYEQYF

abundance: .
len: 17
v_gene: TRBV23-1
CDR3aa: CASSQSSLGSPYNEQFF

abundance: .
len: 15
v_gene: TRBV28
CDR3aa: CASSQIQGQIEKLFF

abundance: .
len: 12
v_gene: TRBV7-2
CDR3aa: CASSLRSGTQYF

abundance: .
len: 18
v_gene: TRBV11-2
CDR3aa: CASSPSIPVHSGANVLTF

abundance: .
len: 11
v_gene: TRBV12-2
CDR3aa: CASRIRETQYF

abundance: .
len: 16
v_gene: TRBV2
CDR3aa: CASSDYGGRAVHEQFF

abundance: .
len: 16
v_gene: TRBV9
CDR3aa: CASSVGTAIAKNIQYF

abundance: .
len: 15
v_gene: TRBV28
CDR3aa: CASSPGGGGGEKLFF

abundance: .
len: 15
v_gene: TRBV27
CDR3aa: CASSSSDRGFEKLFF

abundance: .
len: 18
v_gene: TRBV11-2
CDR3aa: CASSLTLAGNSYNSLLHF

abundance: .
len: 14
v_gene: TRBV2
CDR3aa: CASSRDRDGGPQHF

abundance: few
len: 14
v_gene: TRBV4-3
CDR3aa: CASSLQGSGNTIYF

abundance: few
len: 17
v_gene: TRBV5-1
CDR3aa: CASSLDYRGTSTDTQYF

abundance: .
len: 10
v_gene: TRBV2
CDR3aa: CASSLNVLTF

abundance: .
len: 15
v_gene: TRBV28
CDR3aa: CASTIAGVGTGELFF

abundance: .
len: 14
v_gene: TRBV28
CDR3aa: CASNLNDRVNEQYF

abundance: .
len: 18
v_gene: TRBV4-3
CDR3aa: CASSQGSLTGINTGELFF

abundance: .
len: 13
v_gene: TRBV7-2
CDR3aa: CASGGEYTDTQYF

abundance: .
len: 15
v_gene: TRBV15
CDR3aa: CATSREDRVSDKLFF

abundance: .
len: 15
v_gene: TRBV5-1
CDR3aa: CASSLGQNSGNTIYF

abundance: .
len: 16
v_gene: TRBV7-2
CDR3aa: CASSLTRTAGQETQYF

abundance: .
len: 11
v_gene: TRBV10-3
CDR3aa: CAISGSTEAFF

abundance: .
len: 14
v_gene: TRBV5-4
CDR3aa: CASSLGKGQETQYF

abundance: .
len: 16
v_gene: TRBV15
CDR3aa: CATSDAGTLIAGELFF

abundance: .
len: 14
v_gene: TRBV5-4
CDR3aa: CASSPMEGPYEQYF

abundance: few
len: 13
v_gene: TRBV30
CDR3aa: CAWSSGGADEQFF

abundance: .
len: 14
v_gene: TRBV7-2
CDR3aa: CASSWAGMESIQYF

abundance: few
len: 14
v_gene: TRBV19
CDR3aa: CASTPHRVANVLTF

abundance: .
len: 14
v_gene: TRBV29-1
CDR3aa: CSVASGGGTDTQYF

abundance: .
len: 15
v_gene: TRBV27
CDR3aa: CASTTALGSTYEQYF

abundance: .
len: 14
v_gene: TRBV4-3
CDR3aa: CASSQEAGFYGYTF

abundance: .
len: 15
v_gene: TRBV6-5
CDR3aa: CASSIGQGISQPQHF

abundance: .
len: 14
v_gene: TRBV7-2
CDR3aa: CASSLGWPNQPQHF

abundance: once
len: 15
v_gene: TRBV19
CDR3aa: CASSAIRGGYNEQFF

abundance: .
len: 15
v_gene: TRBV4-2
CDR3aa: CASSQDRGLPNEQFF

abundance: .
len: 13
v_gene: TRBV30
CDR3aa: CAWSVGVHQPQHF

abundance: .
len: 15
v_gene: TRBV4-3
CDR3aa: CASSQGVSGNNEQFF

abundance: .
len: 16
v_gene: TRBV6-1
CDR3aa: CASSEQAWDRNTEAFF